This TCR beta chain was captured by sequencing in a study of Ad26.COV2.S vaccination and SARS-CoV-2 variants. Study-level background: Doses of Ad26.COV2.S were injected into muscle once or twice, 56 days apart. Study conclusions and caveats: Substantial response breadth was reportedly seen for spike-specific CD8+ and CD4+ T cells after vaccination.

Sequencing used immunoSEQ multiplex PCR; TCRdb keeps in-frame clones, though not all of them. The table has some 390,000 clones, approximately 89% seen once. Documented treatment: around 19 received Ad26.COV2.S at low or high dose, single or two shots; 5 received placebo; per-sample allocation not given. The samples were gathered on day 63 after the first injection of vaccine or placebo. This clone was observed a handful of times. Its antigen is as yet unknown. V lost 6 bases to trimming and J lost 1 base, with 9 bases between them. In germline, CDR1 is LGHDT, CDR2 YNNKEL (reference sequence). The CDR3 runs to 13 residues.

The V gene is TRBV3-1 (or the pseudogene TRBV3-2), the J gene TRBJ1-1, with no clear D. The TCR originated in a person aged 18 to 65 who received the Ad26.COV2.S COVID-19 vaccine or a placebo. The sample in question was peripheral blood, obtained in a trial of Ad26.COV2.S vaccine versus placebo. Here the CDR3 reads CASSATGNTEAFF. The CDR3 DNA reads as TGTGCCAGCAGTGCCACGGGGAACACTGAAGCTTTCTTT.